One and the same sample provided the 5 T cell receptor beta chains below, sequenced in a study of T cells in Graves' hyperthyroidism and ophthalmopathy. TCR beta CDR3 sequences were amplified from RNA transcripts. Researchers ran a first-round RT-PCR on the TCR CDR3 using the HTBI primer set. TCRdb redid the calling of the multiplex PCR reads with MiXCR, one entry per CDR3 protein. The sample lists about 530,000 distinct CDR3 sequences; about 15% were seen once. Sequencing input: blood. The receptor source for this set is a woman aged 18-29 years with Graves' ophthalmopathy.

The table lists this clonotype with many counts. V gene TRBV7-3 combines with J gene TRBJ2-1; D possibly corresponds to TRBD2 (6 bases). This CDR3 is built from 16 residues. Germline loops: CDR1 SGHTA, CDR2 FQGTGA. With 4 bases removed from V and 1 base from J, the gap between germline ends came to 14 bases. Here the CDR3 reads CASSSQPGLSYNEQFF. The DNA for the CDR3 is TGTGCCAGCAGCTCTCAACCGGGACTGTCCTACAATGAGCAGTTCTTC.

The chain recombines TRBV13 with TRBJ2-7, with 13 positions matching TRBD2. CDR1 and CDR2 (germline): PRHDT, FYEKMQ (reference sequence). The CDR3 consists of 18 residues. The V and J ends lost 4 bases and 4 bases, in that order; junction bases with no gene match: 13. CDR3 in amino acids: CASSSGTSGTGGYYEQYF. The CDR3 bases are TGTGCCAGCAGCTCCGGGACTAGCGGGACTGGGGGCTATTACGAGCAGTACTTC.

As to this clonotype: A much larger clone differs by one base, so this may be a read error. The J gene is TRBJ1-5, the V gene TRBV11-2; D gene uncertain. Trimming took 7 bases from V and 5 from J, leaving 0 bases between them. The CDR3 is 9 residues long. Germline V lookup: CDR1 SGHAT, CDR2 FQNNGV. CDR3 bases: TGTGCCAGCAATCAGCCCCAGCATTTT. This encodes CASNQPQHF.

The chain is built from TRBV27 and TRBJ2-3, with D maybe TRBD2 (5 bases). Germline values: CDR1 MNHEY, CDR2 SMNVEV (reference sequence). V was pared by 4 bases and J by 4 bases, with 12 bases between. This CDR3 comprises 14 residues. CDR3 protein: CASSWTGDADTQYF. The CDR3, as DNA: TGTGCCAGCAGTTGGACTGGAGACGCAGATACGCAGTATTTT.

This CDR3 is CASSLEPFPEKLFF. CDR3 nucleotides: TGTGCCAGCAGCTTAGAGCCGTTCCCTGAAAAACTGTTTTTT. This chain links TRBV7-6 with TRBJ1-4; D not resolved. The germline gives CDR1 SGHVS, CDR2 FNYEAQ. This CDR3 contains 14 residues. With 1 base removed from V and 7 bases from J, the gap between germline ends came to 10 bases.